What follows are 5 T cell receptor beta chains derived from one specimen sequenced in a study of cytomegalovirus exposure and HLA in healthy donors. 13 Jbeta primers and 60 Vbeta primers were used for the PCR. Generated by immunoSEQ multiplex PCR, the TCRdb table keeps only in-frame clones and is missing some. This repertoire shows about 150,000 clones, 73% found once; its top ten account for approximately 5.4%. Sequences were obtained from PBMCs. These receptors were collected from a woman between 18 and 30 years old in good health and CMV-seropositive.

The chain carries TRBV28 and TRBJ1-5; 7 positions agree with TRBD1. The germline V gene encodes CDR1 MDHEN and CDR2 SYDVKM. V was pared by 3 bases and J by 3 bases, with 5 bases of the junction left unmatched. The CDR3 has 15 amino acids. The CDR3 sequence: CASSLARGVNQPQHF. CDR3 DNA sequence: TGTGCCAGCAGTTTGGCCAGGGGGGTCAATCAGCCCCAGCATTTT.

This clone appeared a single time. The V call is TRBV30, the J call TRBJ1-1, with D unresolved. This CDR3 has 13 residues. The V gene lost 2 bases and the J gene lost 0 bases, with 7 bases spanning the gap. CDR1 and CDR2 (germline): GTSNPN, SVGIG (reference sequence). The CDR3 protein is CAWSSGLNTEAFF. DNA for the CDR3: TGTGCCTGGAGTTCGGGATTGAACACTGAAGCTTTCTTT.

The chain couples TRBV6-5 to TRBJ1-2; D might be TRBD1 (5 bases). V shed 9 bases and J shed 7 bases, with 15 bases lying between them. This CDR3 contains 12 residues. The V gene's germline CDR1 is MNHEY and CDR2 SVGAGI. CDR3 in amino acids: CARGPQSLGYTF. The CDR3 DNA sequence: TGTGCCAGGGGGCCCCAAAGTCTTGGCTACACCTTC.

This clone came up a few times. The V and J genes are TRBV14 and TRBJ2-7, with 7 bases fitting TRBD2. With V trimmed by 4 bases and J by 4 bases, 10 bases remained unmatched. Germline CDR1 is SGHDN and CDR2 is FVKESK. The CDR3 length is 15 residues. In DNA, the CDR3 is TGTGCCAGCAGCCCCCTAGGCCAGCGGGAATACGAGCAGTACTTC. Translating gives CASSPLGQREYEQYF.

J is TRBJ2-6 and V is TRBV6-5; weak D call: TRBD2 (5 bases). V was clipped by 6 bases and J by 0 bases, with 9 bases between them. The CDR3 consists of 15 residues. The germline V gene has CDR1 MNHEY and CDR2 SVGAGI. The CDR3 nucleotides read TGTGCCAGCAGCCCCGGACTCTCTGGGGCCAACGTCCTGACTTTC. Translating it yields CASSPGLSGANVLTF.